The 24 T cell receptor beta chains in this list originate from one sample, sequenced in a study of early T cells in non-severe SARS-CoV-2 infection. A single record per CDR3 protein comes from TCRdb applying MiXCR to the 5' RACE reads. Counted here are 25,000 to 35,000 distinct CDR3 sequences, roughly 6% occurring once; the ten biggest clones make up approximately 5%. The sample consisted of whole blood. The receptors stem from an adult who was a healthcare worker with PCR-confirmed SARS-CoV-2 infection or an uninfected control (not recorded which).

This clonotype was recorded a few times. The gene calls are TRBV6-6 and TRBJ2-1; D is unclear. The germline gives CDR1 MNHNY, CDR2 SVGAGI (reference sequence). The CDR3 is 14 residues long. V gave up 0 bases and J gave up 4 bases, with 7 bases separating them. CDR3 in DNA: TGTGCCAGCAGTTACTCGGCCCCGTACAATGAGCAGTTCTTC. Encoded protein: CASSYSAPYNEQFF.

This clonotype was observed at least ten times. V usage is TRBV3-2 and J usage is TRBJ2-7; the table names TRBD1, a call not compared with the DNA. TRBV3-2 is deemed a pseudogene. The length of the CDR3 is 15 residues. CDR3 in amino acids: CASSPPSGQLYEQYV. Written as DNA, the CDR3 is TGTGCCAGCAGCCCACCCTCGGGACAGCTCTACGAGCAGTACGTC.

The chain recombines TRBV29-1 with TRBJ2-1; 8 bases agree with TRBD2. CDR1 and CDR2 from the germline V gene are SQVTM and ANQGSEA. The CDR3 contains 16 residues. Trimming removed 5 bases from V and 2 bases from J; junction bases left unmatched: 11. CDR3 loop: CSVRNGLAGAYNEQFF. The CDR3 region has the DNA TGCAGCGTTCGGAACGGACTAGCAGGGGCCTACAATGAGCAGTTCTTC.

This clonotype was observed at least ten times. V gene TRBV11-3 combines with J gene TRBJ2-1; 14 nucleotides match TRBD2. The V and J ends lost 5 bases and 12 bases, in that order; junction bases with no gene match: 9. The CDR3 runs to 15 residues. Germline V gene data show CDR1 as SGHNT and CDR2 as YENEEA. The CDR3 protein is CASSATGTSGSGQFF. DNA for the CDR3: TGTGCCAGCAGCGCTACCGGGACTAGCGGGAGTGGGCAGTTCTTC.

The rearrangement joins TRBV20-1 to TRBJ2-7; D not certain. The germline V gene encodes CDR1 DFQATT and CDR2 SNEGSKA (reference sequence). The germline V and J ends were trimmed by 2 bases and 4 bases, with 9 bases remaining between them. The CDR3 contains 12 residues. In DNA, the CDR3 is TGCAGTGCTAGACTTGGGGTTTACGAGCAGTACTTC. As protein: CSARLGVYEQYF.

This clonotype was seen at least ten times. The DNA for the CDR3 is TGTGCCAGCAGTAGACAGGGGGTTTCACCCCTCCACTTT. As protein: CASSRQGVSPLHF. This sequence joins TRBV27 and TRBJ1-6; 9 bases match TRBD1. Germline trimming cut 5 bases from V and 9 bases from J; bases unmatched to any gene: 2. The CDR3 length is 13 residues. CDR1 is MNHEY and CDR2 is SMNVEV in the germline V gene (reference sequence).

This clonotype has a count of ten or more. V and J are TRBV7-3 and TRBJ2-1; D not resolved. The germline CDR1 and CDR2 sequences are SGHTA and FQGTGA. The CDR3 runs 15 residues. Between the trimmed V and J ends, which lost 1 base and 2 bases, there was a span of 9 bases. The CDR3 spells CASSLNSFTYNEQFF. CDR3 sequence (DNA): TGTGCCAGCAGCTTAAACTCTTTTACCTACAATGAGCAGTTCTTC.

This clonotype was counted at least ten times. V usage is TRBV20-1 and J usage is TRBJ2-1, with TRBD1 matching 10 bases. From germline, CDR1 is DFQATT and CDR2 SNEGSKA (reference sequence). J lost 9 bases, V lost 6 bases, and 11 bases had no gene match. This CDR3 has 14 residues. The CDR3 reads CSAKTGTGDLEQFF. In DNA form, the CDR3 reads TGCAGTGCCAAGACCGGGACAGGGGATCTTGAGCAGTTCTTC.

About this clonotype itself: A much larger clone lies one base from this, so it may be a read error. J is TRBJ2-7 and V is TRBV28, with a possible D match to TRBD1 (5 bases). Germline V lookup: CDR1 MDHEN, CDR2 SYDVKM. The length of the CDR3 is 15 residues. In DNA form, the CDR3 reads TGTGCCAGCAGTTTAGGGGCAGCATTCTCCTACGAGCAGAACTTC. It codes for CASSLGAAFSYEQNF. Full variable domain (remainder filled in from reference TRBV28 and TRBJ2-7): DVKVTQSSRYLVKRTGEKVFLECVQDMDHENMFWYRQDPGLGLRLIYFSYDVKMKEKGDIPEGYSVSREKKERFSLILESASTNQTSMYLCASSLGAAFSYEQNFGPGTRLTVT.

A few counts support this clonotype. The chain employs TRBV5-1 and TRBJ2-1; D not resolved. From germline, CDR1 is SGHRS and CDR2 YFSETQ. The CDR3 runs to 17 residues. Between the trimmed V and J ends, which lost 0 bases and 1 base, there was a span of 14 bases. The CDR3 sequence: CASSLGTFKESYNEQFF. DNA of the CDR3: TGCGCCAGCAGCTTGGGTACGTTTAAGGAGTCCTACAATGAGCAGTTCTTC.

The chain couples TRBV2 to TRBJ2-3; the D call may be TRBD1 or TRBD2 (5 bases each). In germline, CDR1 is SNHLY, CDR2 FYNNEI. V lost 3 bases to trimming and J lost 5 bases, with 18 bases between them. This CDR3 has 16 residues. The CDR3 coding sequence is TGTGCCAGCAGTGAGAGGGACCCCCGACTCGTAGATACGCAGTATTTT. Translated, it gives CASSERDPRLVDTQYF.

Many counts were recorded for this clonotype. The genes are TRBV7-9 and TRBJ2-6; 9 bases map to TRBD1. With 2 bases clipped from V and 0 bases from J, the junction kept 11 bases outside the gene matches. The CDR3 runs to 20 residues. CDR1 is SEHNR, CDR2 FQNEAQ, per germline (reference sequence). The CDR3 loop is CASSLLGWTGAFSGANVLTF. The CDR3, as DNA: TGTGCCAGCAGCTTATTGGGGTGGACAGGGGCCTTCTCTGGGGCCAACGTCCTGACTTTC.

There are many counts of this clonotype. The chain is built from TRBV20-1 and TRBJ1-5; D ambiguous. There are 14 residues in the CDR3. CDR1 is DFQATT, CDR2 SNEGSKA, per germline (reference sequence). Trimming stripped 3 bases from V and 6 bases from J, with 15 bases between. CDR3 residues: CSASSALGSQPQHF. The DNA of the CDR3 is TGCAGTGCTAGTTCAGCTTTGGGAAGTCAGCCCCAGCATTTT.

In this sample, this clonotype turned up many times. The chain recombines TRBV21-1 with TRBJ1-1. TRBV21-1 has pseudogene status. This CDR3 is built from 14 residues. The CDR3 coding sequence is TGTGCCAGCAGCAAACAGGGAGGGTCCACTGAAGCTTTCTTT. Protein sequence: CASSKQGGSTEAFF.

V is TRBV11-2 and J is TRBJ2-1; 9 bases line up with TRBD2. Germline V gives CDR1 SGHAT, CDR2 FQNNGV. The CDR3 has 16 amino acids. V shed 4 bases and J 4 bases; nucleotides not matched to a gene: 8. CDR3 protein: CASSSIAGVGYNEQFF. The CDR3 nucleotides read TGTGCCAGCAGCTCAATAGCGGGAGTGGGTTACAATGAGCAGTTCTTC. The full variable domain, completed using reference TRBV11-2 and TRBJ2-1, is EAGVAQSPRYKIIEKRQSVAFWCNPISGHATLYWYQQILGQGPKLLIQFQNNGVVDDSQLPKDRFSAERLKGVDSTLKIQPAKLEDSAVYLCASSSIAGVGYNEQFFGPGTRLTVL.

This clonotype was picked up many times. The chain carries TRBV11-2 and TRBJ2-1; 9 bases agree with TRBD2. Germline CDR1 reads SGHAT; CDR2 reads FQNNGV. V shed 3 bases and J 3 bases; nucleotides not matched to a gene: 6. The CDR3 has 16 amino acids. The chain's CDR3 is CASSFGSGRYYNEQFF. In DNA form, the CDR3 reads TGTGCCAGCAGCTTCGGTAGCGGGAGATACTACAATGAGCAGTTCTTC.

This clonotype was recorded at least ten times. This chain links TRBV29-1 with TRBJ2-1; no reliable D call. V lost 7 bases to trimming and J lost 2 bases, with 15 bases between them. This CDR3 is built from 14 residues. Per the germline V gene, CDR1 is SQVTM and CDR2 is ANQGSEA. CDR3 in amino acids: CSGDGDIAYNEQFF. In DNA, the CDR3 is TGCAGCGGAGACGGAGACATTGCCTACAATGAGCAGTTCTTC.

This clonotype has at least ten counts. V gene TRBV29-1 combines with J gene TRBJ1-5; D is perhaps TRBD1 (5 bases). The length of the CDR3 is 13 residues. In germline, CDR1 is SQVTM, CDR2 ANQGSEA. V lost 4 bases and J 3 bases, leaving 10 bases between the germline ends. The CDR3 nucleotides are TGCAGCGTTGCCAGGGCTATCAATCAGCCCCAGCATTTT. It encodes CSVARAINQPQHF. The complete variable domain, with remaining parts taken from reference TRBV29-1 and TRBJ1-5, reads SAVISQKPSRDICQRGTSLTIQCQVDSQVTMMFWYRQQPGQSLTLIATANQGSEATYESGFVIDKFPISRPNLTFSTLTVSNMSPEDSSIYLCSVARAINQPQHFGDGTRLSIL.

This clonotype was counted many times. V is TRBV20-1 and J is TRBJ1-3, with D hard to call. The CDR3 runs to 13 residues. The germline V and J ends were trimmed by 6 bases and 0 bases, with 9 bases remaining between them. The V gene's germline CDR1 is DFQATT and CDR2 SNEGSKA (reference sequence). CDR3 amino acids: CSASRSSGNTIYF. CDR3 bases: TGCAGTGCCTCCAGATCCTCTGGAAACACCATATATTTT.

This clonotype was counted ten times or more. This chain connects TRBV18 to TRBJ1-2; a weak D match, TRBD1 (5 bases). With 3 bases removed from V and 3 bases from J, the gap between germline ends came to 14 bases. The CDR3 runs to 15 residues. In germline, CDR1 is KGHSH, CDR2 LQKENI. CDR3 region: CASSPTPGQDYGYTF. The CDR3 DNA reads TGTGCCAGCTCACCTACCCCCGGACAAGACTATGGCTACACCTTC.

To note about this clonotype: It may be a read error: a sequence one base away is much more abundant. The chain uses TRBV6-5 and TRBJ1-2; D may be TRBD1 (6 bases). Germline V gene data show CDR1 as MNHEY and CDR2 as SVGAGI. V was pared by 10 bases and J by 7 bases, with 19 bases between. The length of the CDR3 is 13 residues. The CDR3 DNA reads TGTGCCATCAGGAGGGACATTTCCGTTGGCTACACCTTC. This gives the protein CAIRRDISVGYTF.

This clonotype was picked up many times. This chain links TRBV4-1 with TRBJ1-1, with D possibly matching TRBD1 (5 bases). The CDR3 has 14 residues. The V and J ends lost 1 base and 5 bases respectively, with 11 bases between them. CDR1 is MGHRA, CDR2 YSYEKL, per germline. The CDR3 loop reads CASSQAGGKTEAFF. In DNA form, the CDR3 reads TGCGCCAGCAGCCAAGCGGGGGGGAAGACTGAAGCTTTCTTT.

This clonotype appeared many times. CDR3 DNA sequence: TGTGCCAGCAGTTACCCGGGACAGGGAAATCAGCCCCAGCATTTT. This sequence encodes CASSYPGQGNQPQHF. The chain joins TRBV6-2 or TRBV6-3 to TRBJ1-5, with TRBD1 matching 9 bases. CDR1 MNHEY and CDR2 SVGEGT come from the germline V gene. CDR3 length: 15 residues. J was trimmed by 4 bases and V by 2 bases; bases with no gene match: 3.

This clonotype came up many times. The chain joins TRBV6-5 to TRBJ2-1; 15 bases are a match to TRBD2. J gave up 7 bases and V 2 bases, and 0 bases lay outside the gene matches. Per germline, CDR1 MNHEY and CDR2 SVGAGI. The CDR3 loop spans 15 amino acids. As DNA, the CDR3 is TGTGCCAGCAGTTACGGGACTAGCGGGAGGAATGAGCAGTTCTTC. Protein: CASSYGTSGRNEQFF.